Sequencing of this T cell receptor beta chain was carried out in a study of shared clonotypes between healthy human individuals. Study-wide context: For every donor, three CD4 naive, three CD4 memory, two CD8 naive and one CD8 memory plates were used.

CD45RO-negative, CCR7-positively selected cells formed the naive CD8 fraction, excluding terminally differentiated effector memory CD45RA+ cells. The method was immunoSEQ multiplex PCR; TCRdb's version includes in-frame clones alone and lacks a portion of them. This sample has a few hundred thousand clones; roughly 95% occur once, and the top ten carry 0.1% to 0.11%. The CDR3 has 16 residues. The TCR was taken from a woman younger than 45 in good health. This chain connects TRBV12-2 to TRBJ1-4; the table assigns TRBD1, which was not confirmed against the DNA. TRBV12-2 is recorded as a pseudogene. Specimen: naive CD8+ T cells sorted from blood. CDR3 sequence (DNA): TGTGCAAGTCGCCTTGGGGCGGACAGACCTAATGAAAAACTGTTTTTT. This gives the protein CASRLGADRPNEKLFF.